This TCR beta chain was identified during a study of blood T cells in healthy people across ages. Overall study findings and caveats: The diversity estimates, figures obtained from one million T cells, were considered underestimates. A roughly linear fall in TCR beta diversity per million T cells was seen with increasing age.

It was 8 to 10 milliliters of peripheral blood that were drawn from each donor. At least 5 micrograms of total RNA were extracted per sample. The table lists this clonotype with many counts. Its antigen is not identified. With a J-beta primer mix and a sample-barcoded 5' primer, a second PCR ran 7 to 11 cycles. TCRdb called the 5' RACE reads again in MiXCR, with one record for every CDR3 protein. The sample consists of around 1,500,000 distinct CDR3 sequences, around two fifths of them appearing once. This CDR3 comprises 16 residues. CDR1 is MGHRA, CDR2 YSYEKL, per germline. V lost 0 bases and J lost 2, with 14 bases in between.

What was sequenced was blood. The chain employs TRBV4-1 and TRBJ2-7; D gene unclear. The sequence came from a woman aged 18-29 years in good health. This chain's CDR3 is CASSQDDAGFAYEQYF. The CDR3 DNA sequence: TGCGCCAGCAGCCAAGACGATGCCGGGTTTGCCTACGAGCAGTACTTC.